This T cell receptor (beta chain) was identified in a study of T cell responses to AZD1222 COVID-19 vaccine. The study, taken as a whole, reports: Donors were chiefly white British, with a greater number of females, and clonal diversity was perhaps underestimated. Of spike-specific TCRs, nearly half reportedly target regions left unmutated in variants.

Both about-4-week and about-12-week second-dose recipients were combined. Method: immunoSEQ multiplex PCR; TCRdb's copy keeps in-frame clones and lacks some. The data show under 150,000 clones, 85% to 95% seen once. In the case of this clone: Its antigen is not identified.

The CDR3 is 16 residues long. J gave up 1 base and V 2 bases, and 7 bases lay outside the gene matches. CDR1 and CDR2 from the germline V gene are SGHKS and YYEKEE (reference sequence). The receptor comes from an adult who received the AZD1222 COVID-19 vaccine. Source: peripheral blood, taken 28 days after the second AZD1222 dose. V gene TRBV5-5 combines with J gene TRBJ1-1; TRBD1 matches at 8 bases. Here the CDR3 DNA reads TGTGCCAGCAGCTTTCACCGGGACAGGAAGAACACTGAAGCTTTCTTT. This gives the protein CASSFHRDRKNTEAFF.